This TCR beta chain was profiled in a study of control samples from healthy donors and cancer patients. Measured with immunoSEQ multiplex PCR; TCRdb has only the in-frame clones, and not every one. This table holds more than 100,000 clones, roughly 91% found once. CDR3 length: 14 amino acids. Trimming shortened V by 5 bases and J by 3 bases, and 14 bases separated the two germline ends. CDR1 and CDR2 from the germline V gene are SEHNR and FQNEAQ (reference sequence). The sequenced sample was PBMCs. The rearrangement links TRBV7-9 to TRBJ2-7; D not resolved. The sequence derives from a man between 45 and 60 years old with head and neck cancer. The CDR3 nucleotides read TGTGCCAGCAGCCCCTCAGGCTTTAGCTACGAGCAGTACTTC. It encodes CASSPSGFSYEQYF.